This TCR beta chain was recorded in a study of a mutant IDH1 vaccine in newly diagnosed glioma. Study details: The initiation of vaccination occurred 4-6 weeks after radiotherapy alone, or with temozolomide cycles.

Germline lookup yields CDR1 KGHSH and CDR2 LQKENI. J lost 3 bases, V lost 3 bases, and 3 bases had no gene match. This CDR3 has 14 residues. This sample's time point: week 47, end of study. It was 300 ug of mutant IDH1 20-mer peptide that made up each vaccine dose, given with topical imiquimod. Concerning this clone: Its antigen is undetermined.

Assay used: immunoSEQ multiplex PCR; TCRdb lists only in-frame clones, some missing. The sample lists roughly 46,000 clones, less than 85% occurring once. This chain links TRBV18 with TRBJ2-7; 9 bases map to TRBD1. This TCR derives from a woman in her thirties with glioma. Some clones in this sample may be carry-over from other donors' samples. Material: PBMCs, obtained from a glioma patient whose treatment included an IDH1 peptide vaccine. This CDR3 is CASSPRDRVYEQYF. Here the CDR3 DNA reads TGTGCCAGCTCACCGAGGGACAGGGTCTACGAGCAGTACTTC.